This entry concerns a single T cell receptor beta chain. Its cognate antigen is unknown. This entry belongs to a study of CXCR3-negative and CXCR3-positive naive CD8 T cells. Germline V lookup: CDR1 MGHRA, CDR2 YSYEKL. This CDR3 region has 13 residues. Findings of the study overall: Memory cells differed in TRBV-TRBJ usage, but naive CXCR3-negative and CXCR3-positive cells had similar usage. Similar levels of surface CD5 were seen between naive subsets; TCR strength was inferred from TRB CDR3 properties.

In preparing the TRB cDNA libraries, 5' RACE with UMI labels was used. TCRdb reprocessed the 5' RACE reads, keeping one entry per CDR3 protein, no DNA. The table for this sample gives fewer than 55,000 distinct CDR3 sequences. The sorting of each CD8+ T cell subset was done in triplicate, at more than 250,000 cells each. Among CD8+ T cells, naive ones were CD45RO-CCR7+CD27+CD95-. The origin of this receptor is a human donor in good health. Some clones in this sample may be carry-over from other donors' samples. The sample was naive CXCR3- CD8+ T cells from blood. Documented subset: CD45RO-CCR7+CD27+CD95- naive CD8+ T cells lacking CXCR3 (TNR3-). The J gene is TRBJ2-2, the V gene TRBV4-1; TCRdb designates TRBD1, a call that cannot be tested without DNA. The chain's CDR3 is CASSTGGSGELFF.